The 18 T cell receptor beta chains presented below share a single source sample, sequenced in a study of control samples from healthy donors and cancer patients (dated by TCRdb to 2019 to 2021). The protocol used for the library was the immunoSEQ multiplex PCR assay. The table was pulled from immuneACCESS by TCRdb, which kept in-frame rearrangements only. Such tables lose some clones; where checked, under half of the loss comes from unresolved V genes, and the rest has no known cause. In all, the sample holds 95,000 to 150,000 clones, and roughly nine tenths of those were seen once. The ten largest account for less than 9% of the sample. The source material was blood. The receptors here all came from a woman younger than 35 in good health.

The rearrangement joins TRBV6-1 to TRBJ2-1; 12 nucleotides agree with TRBD1. Trimming cost V 4 bases and J 8 bases; bases outside gene matches: 9. The CDR3 is 16 residues long. Germline V lookup: CDR1 MNHNS, CDR2 SASEGT. CDR3 loop: CASSAPGQGALYEQFF. CDR3 nucleotide sequence: TGTGCCAGCAGTGCTCCGGGACAGGGGGCTTTGTATGAGCAGTTCTTC.

CDR3 DNA: TGTGCCAGCTCGATGGAGGGCCATCGGGACACTGAAGCTTTCTTT. Translation gives CASSMEGHRDTEAFF. The genes are TRBV7-2 and TRBJ1-1, with D hard to call. The ends were cut back, 8 bases at V and 3 bases at J, with 19 bases in the middle. The germline V gene encodes CDR1 SGHTA and CDR2 FQGNSA. The CDR3 is made up of 15 amino acids.

The rearrangement links TRBV7-8 to TRBJ1-3; 9 nucleotides line up with TRBD1. Germline V gene lookup returns CDR1 SGHVS and CDR2 FQNEAQ. The V segment lost 10 bases and the J segment 3 bases; nucleotides outside the gene matches: 10. The CDR3 has 15 amino acids. The CDR3 sequence: CATTPGTGNGNTIYF. CDR3 DNA: TGTGCCACCACGCCCGGGACAGGGAATGGAAACACCATATATTTT.

This sequence joins TRBV5-6 and TRBJ2-1, with TRBD2 matching 10 bases. Germline V gene lookup returns CDR1 SGHDT and CDR2 YYEEEE. The V and J ends lost 4 bases and 6 bases, in that order; junction bases with no gene match: 7. CDR3 size: 15 residues. In DNA, the CDR3 is TGTGCCAGCAGCCAAGCGGGGGGGCGCCTCAATGAGCAGTTCTTC. It codes for CASSQAGGRLNEQFF.

V gene TRBV2 combines with J gene TRBJ2-7; the D gene is possibly TRBD1 (5 bases). The germline V gene has CDR1 SNHLY and CDR2 FYNNEI. V was clipped by 7 bases and J by 5 bases, with 15 bases between them. This CDR3 contains 13 residues. The CDR3 sequence: CASMLSGFNEQYF. The CDR3 bases are TGTGCCAGCATGTTATCAGGGTTTAACGAGCAGTACTTC.

The V and J genes are TRBV27 and TRBJ2-7; 14 bases are shared with TRBD2. CDR1 is MNHEY and CDR2 is SMNVEV in the germline V gene (reference sequence). This CDR3 is built from 16 residues. The V segment lost 5 bases and the J segment 2 bases; nucleotides outside the gene matches: 5. In DNA, the CDR3 is TGTGCCAGCAGTACAGGGACTAGCGGGAGACCCTACGAGCAGTACTTC. Translating gives CASSTGTSGRPYEQYF.

The chain carries TRBV28 and TRBJ2-5, with D possibly matching TRBD1 (6 bases). The germline V gene has CDR1 MDHEN and CDR2 SYDVKM. CDR3 size: 13 residues. The germline V and J ends were trimmed by 4 bases and 5 bases, with 11 bases remaining between them. CDR3 bases: TGTGCCAGCAGTTCCGGACAGCTCGAGACCCAGTACTTC. Translated, it gives CASSSGQLETQYF.

The chain recombines TRBV2 with TRBJ2-7, with TRBD2 as a possible D gene (5 bases). Germline V gene data show CDR1 as SNHLY and CDR2 as FYNNEI. Trimming removed 5 bases from V and 8 bases from J, with 19 bases in between. This CDR3 contains 14 residues. CDR3 residues: CASSPSGLRGKQYF. The CDR3 DNA is TGTGCCAGCAGTCCAAGCGGCCTCCGAGGGAAGCAGTACTTC.

On this clone: One junction end disagrees with the germline gene, perhaps due to a read error. This CDR3 is also generated by other DNA sequences in the sample. V gene TRBV2 combines with J gene TRBJ1-5; unclear D gene. CDR1 is SNHLY, CDR2 FYNNEI, per germline. The CDR3 consists of 15 residues. The CDR3 DNA is TGCGCCAGCAGTGATTCGGGGTCCAGCAATCAGCCCCAGCATTTT. Translated: CASSDSGSSNQPQHF.

The CDR3 loop is CASSLEGGAEAFF. CDR3 nucleotide sequence: TGTGCCAGCAGCTTAGAGGGGGGGGCTGAAGCTTTCTTT. The rearrangement links TRBV7-8 to TRBJ1-1, with D possibly TRBD1 on 6 matching bases. Germline CDR1 and CDR2: SGHVS and FQNEAQ. The V gene lost 1 base and the J gene lost 6 bases, with 9 bases spanning the gap. The CDR3 loop spans 13 amino acids.

A note on this clone: The same CDR3 arises from other DNA sequences in this sample as well. V gene TRBV7-9 combines with J gene TRBJ2-3; 7 bases agree with TRBD2. The CDR3 totals 15 residues. The germline V gene encodes CDR1 SEHNR and CDR2 FQNEAQ (reference sequence). The ends lost 2 bases at V and 1 base at J; junction bases unmatched: 3. The CDR3 nucleotides are TGTGCCAGCAGCTTACTAGCGGCCCGCACAGATACGCAGTATTTT. Translation gives CASSLLAARTDTQYF. The variable domain in full, completed from reference TRBV7-9 and TRBJ2-3, reads DTGVSQNPRHKITKRGQNVTFRCDPISEHNRLYWYRQTLGQGPEFLTYFQNEAQLEKSRLLSDRFSAERPKGSFSTLEIQRTEQGDSAMYLCASSLLAARTDTQYFGPGTRLTVL.

The chain couples TRBV5-3 to TRBJ2-7, with D perhaps given as TRBD1 or TRBD2 (6 bases each). TRBV5-3 is marked as an open reading frame, function uncertain. There are 14 residues in the CDR3. V gave up 3 bases and J gave up 4 bases, with 14 bases separating them. The CDR3 coding sequence is TGTGCCAGAAGCTCACCCGTAGGGGGGTACGAGCAGTACTTC. Protein sequence: CARSSPVGGYEQYF.

J is TRBJ1-1 and V is TRBV20-1, with D uncertain. Germline CDR1 DFQATT, CDR2 SNEGSKA (reference sequence). Trimming left V 7 bases short and J 4 bases short, with 10 bases between. The CDR3 has 11 residues. The CDR3 protein is CSVYWGTEAFF. In DNA, the CDR3 is TGCAGTGTCTATTGGGGCACTGAAGCTTTCTTT.

The V and J genes are TRBV30 and TRBJ2-7; 12 bases map to TRBD1. The J segment lost 0 bases and the V segment lost 5 bases, leaving 11 bases of the junction unmatched. The CDR3 has 17 amino acids. CDR1 GTSNPN and CDR2 SVGIG come from the germline V gene (reference sequence). The CDR3 DNA reads as TGTGCCTGGCGCGTCCCGGGACAGGGGGCTGGCTCCTACGAGCAGTACTTC. Translation: CAWRVPGQGAGSYEQYF. Based on the CDR3 plus reference TRBV30 and TRBJ2-7, the full variable domain is SQTIHQWPATLVQPVGSPLSLECTVEGTSNPNLYWYRQAAGRGLQLLFYSVGIGQISSEVPQNLSASRPQDRQFILSSKKLLLSDSGFYLCAWRVPGQGAGSYEQYFGPGTRLTVT.

The CDR3 sequence: CASSLSLSSGNTIYF. The CDR3 region has the DNA TGTGCCAGCAGTTTATCACTGAGCTCTGGAAACACCATATATTTT. V usage is TRBV28 and J usage is TRBJ1-3; D gene unclear. The V gene's germline CDR1 is MDHEN and CDR2 SYDVKM. V lost 1 base and J lost 0, with 7 bases in between. The CDR3 is 15 residues long. Complete variable domain (other parts from reference TRBV28 and TRBJ1-3): DVKVTQSSRYLVKRTGEKVFLECVQDMDHENMFWYRQDPGLGLRLIYFSYDVKMKEKGDIPEGYSVSREKKERFSLILESASTNQTSMYLCASSLSLSSGNTIYFGEGSWLTVV.

The chain carries TRBV2 and TRBJ1-5; D unclear. The germline V and J ends were trimmed by 8 bases and 2 bases, with 13 bases remaining between them. Germline assignment: CDR1 SNHLY and CDR2 FYNNEI. The CDR3 covers 14 residues. CDR3 residues: CASRSNGGNQPQHF. The CDR3 DNA sequence: TGTGCCAGCCGTTCGAACGGCGGCAATCAGCCCCAGCATTTT.

The V and J genes are TRBV7-2 and TRBJ2-7; 14 positions match TRBD2. Trimming cost V 4 bases and J 2 bases; bases outside gene matches: 4. Germline V gene data show CDR1 as SGHTA and CDR2 as FQGNSA. The CDR3 spans 16 residues. CDR3 DNA: TGTGCCAGCAGCTACGGGACTAGCGGGAGTACCTACGAGCAGTACTTC. Protein product: CASSYGTSGSTYEQYF.

The chain uses TRBV3-1 (or the pseudogene TRBV3-2) and TRBJ2-3; 9 bases are shared with TRBD2. V trimming: 0 bases; J trimming: 5 bases; junction bases outside the gene matches: 6. CDR1 LGHDT and CDR2 YNNKEL come from the germline V gene (reference sequence). The CDR3 runs to 16 residues. CDR3 sequence reads: CASSQELAGVGDTQYF. The CDR3 bases are TGTGCCAGCAGCCAAGAATTAGCGGGGGTAGGAGATACGCAGTATTTT.